This entry concerns a single TCR beta chain. This clone was recorded many times. It lacks a known antigen. No qualities accompany the bases; no much larger clone lies one base away. Library prep was done by PCR. Instrument used: Illumina HiSeq 4000. High-throughput sequencing was used to profile the CDR3 region of the TCR beta-chain in every patient. In the paper's pipeline: Drawing on CDR3 differences between clinicopathological groups, the researchers built a classifier meant to tell apart patients with distant-metastatic papillary thyroid cancer. The Shannon index was used to measure repertoire diversity, and the Morisita-Horn index was used to measure how similar tumor and blood repertoires were. TCRdb redid the processing of the public reads, applying fastp at Q25 and MiXCR, and retained in-frame beta chains. The V and J calls, along with clone size, are taken from TCRdb and not from the paper's own processing. This sample gives 55,000 or so clones in total; approximately 19% of them show up just once. Under 3% of the sample goes to the ten largest clones.

Sequences DFQATT (CDR1) and SNEGSKA (CDR2) are obtained from the germline V gene (reference sequence). Trimming takes 3 bases from V and 9 bases from J, and the germline ends sit 15 bases apart. The CDR3 starts with the cysteine, ends with the phenylalanine, and has 13 residues. The sequence is cut down to CDR3 DNA, 39 bases in frame from base 1. This record comes from a study of metastatic and nonmetastatic thyroid tumors (dated by TCRdb to 2020 to 2022). A note on the overall study: Repertoires from peripheral blood and from tumor or nodule tissue samples of malignant and benign thyroid patients were compared. The investigation overall reported the following: In both blood and tumor samples, TCR beta diversity was reported to be significantly higher in malignant tumors than in benign nodules.

Before undergoing thyroid surgery, none of the patients had been given any kind of treatment. The study retrospectively analysed patient clinical samples collected from about 2012 to 2019 using T-cell receptor beta sequencing. This chain joins TRBV20-1 to TRBJ1-5; a tentative D match to TRBD1 spans 5 bases. The sequenced sample consisted of blood. The receptor comes from a female donor with papillary thyroid cancer or a benign thyroid nodule (not recorded which). Some clones in this sample may be carry-over from other donors' samples. The encoded CDR3 is CSASSHSQGPQHF. The nucleotide sequence is given as TGCAGTGCTAGTAGTCACAGCCAGGGGCCCCAGCATTTT.